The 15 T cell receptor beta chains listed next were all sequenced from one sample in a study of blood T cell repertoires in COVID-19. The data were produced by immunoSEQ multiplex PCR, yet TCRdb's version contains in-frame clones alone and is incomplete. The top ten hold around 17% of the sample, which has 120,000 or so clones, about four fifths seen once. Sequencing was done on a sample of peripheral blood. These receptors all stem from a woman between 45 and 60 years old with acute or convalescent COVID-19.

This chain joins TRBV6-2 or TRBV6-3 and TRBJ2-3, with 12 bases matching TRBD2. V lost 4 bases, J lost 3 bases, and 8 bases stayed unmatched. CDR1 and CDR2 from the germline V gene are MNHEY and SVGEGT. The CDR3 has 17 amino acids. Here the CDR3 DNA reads TGTGCCAGCAGTTCCCCCCTCGGACTAGCGGGGACAGATACGCAGTATTTT. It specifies CASSSPLGLAGTDTQYF.

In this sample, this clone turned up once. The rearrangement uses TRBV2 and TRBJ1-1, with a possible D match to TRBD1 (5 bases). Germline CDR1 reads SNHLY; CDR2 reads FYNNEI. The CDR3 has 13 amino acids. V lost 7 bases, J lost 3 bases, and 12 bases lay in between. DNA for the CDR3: TGTGCCAGCATACGGACAAAGGACACTGAAGCTTTCTTT. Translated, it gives CASIRTKDTEAFF.

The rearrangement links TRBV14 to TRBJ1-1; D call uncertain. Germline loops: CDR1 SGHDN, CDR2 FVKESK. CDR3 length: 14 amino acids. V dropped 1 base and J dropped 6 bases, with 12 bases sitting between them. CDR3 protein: CASSQVDRGSEAFF. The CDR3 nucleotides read TGTGCCAGCAGCCAAGTTGACCGGGGATCTGAAGCTTTCTTT.

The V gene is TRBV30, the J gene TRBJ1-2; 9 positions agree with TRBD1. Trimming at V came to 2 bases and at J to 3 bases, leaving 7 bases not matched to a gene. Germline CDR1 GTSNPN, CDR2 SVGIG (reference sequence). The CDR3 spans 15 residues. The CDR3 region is CAWSSTGGVYYGYTF. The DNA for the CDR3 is TGTGCCTGGAGTTCTACAGGGGGCGTCTACTATGGCTACACCTTC.

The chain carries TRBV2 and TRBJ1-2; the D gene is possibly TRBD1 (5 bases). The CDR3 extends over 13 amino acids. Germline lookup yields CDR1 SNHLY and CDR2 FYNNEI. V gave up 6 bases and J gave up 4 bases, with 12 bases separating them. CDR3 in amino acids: CASSVDSAYGYTF. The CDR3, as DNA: TGTGCCAGCAGCGTTGACAGTGCCTATGGCTACACCTTC. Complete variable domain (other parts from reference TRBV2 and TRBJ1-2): EPEVTQTPSHQVTQMGQEVILRCVPISNHLYFYWYRQILGQKVEFLVSFYNNEISEKSEIFDDQFSVERPDGSNFTLKIRSTKLEDSAMYFCASSVDSAYGYTFGSGTRLTVV.

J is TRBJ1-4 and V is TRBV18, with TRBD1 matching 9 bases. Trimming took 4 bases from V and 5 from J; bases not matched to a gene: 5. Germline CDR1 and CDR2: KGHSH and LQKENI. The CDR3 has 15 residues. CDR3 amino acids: CASSLGQGRNEKLFF. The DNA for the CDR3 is TGTGCCAGCTCACTCGGACAGGGGAGAAATGAAAAACTGTTTTTT.

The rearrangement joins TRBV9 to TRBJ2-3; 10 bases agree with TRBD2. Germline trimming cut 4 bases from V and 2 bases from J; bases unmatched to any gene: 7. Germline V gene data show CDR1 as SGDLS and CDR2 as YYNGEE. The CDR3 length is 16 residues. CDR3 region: CASSTASGGVTDTQYF. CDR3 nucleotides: TGTGCCAGCAGCACCGCTAGCGGGGGTGTCACAGATACGCAGTATTTT. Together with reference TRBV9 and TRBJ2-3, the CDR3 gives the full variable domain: DSGVTQTPKHLITATGQRVTLRCSPRSGDLSVYWYQQSLDQGLQFLIQYYNGEERAKGNILERFSAQQFPDLHSELNLSSLELGDSALYFCASSTASGGVTDTQYFGPGTRLTVL.

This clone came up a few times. The CDR3 protein is CASSDSRITGELFF. DNA for the CDR3: TGTGCCAGCAGTGATTCTAGGATCACCGGGGAGCTGTTTTTT. The chain recombines TRBV25-1 with TRBJ2-2; D is ambiguous. The CDR3 is 14 amino acids. V lost 3 bases and J lost 4, with 9 bases in between. Per the germline V gene, CDR1 is MGHDK and CDR2 is SYGVNS.

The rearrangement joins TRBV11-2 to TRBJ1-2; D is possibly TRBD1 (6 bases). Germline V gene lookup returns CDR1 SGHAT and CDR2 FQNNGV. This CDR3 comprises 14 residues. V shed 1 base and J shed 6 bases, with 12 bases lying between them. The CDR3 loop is CASSLGQGMDGYTF. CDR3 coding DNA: TGTGCCAGCAGCTTAGGGCAGGGGATGGATGGCTACACCTTC.

CDR3 sequence (DNA): TGCGCCAGCAGCTCTGTCCGGTCTTTACTTAGGTCGTCGGGCTACGAGCAGTACTTC. Translated, it gives CASSSVRSLLRSSGYEQYF. The chain links TRBV5-1 to TRBJ2-7; the D is unclear. Trimming removed 3 bases from V and 3 bases from J, with 28 bases in between. Germline values: CDR1 SGHRS, CDR2 YFSETQ. The CDR3 totals 19 residues.

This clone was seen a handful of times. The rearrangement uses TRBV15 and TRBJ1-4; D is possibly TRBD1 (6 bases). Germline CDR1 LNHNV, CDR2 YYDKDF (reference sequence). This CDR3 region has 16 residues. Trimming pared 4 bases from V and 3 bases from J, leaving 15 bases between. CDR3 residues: CATSTRLQGPNEKLFF. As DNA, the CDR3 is TGTGCCACCAGCACCCGATTACAGGGACCTAATGAAAAACTGTTTTTT. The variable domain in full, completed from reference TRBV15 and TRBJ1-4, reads DAMVIQNPRYQVTQFGKPVTLSCSQTLNHNVMYWYQQKSSQAPKLLFHYYDKDFNNEADTPDNFQSRRPNTSFCFLDIRSPGLGDTAMYLCATSTRLQGPNEKLFFGSGTQLSVL.

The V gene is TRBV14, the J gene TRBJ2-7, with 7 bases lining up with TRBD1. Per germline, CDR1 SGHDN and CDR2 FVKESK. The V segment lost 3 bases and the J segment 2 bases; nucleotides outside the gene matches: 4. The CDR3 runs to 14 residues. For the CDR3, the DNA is TGTGCCAGCAGCCAGACAGGGATAGCCTACGAGCAGTACTTC. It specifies CASSQTGIAYEQYF.

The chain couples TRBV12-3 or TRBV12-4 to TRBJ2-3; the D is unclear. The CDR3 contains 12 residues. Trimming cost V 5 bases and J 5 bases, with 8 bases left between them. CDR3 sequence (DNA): TGTGCCAGCAGTCTGTCCGGAGATACGCAGTATTTT. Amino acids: CASSLSGDTQYF.

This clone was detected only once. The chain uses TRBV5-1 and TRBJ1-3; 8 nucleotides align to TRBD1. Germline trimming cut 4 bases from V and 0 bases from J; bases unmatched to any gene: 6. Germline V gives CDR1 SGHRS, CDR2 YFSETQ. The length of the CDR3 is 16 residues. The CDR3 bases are TGCGCCAGCAGCCAGGGACAGGCGTACTCTGGAAACACCATATATTTT. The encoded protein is CASSQGQAYSGNTIYF.

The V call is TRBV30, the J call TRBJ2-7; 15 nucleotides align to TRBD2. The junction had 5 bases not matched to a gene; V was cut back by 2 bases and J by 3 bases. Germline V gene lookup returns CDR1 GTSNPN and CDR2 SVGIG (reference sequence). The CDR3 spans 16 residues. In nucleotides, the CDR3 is TGTGCCTGGAGTCCCCGGACTAGCGGGGGGGTCTACGAGCAGTACTTC. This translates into CAWSPRTSGGVYEQYF.